This record covers a single TCR beta chain. This record belongs to a study of blood T cell repertoires in COVID-19. Background on the study: Acute and convalescent COVID-19 samples came from the United States, Italy and Spain. Sample material is recorded as cDNA or gDNA derived from T cells, B-cell-depleted T cells, or PBMCs.

With 3 bases removed from V and 3 bases from J, the gap between germline ends came to 9 bases. The germline gives CDR1 KGHSH, CDR2 LQKENI. The CDR3 sequence is 13 residues long. Authors' methods: Nucleated cell counts were estimated from reference gene primer amplification. Repertoires were generated with immunoSEQ multiplex PCR, while TCRdb's copy carries only in-frame clones and drops some. V and J calls and clone size are copied from that table; D and trimming were computed from the DNA. This table has 170,000 or so clones, around 86% appearing once. The chain carries TRBV18 and TRBJ2-7; D remains unclear. The receptor was isolated from a middle-aged man with active or convalescent COVID-19. Material for sequencing was peripheral blood. CDR3 DNA sequence: TGTGCCAGCTCACCTGATCCGGGCTACGAGCAGTACTTC. Its translation: CASSPDPGYEQYF.